These 14 T cell receptor beta chains came from one sample sequenced in a study of control samples from healthy donors and cancer patients. The table came from immunoSEQ multiplex PCR; TCRdb's copy has only in-frame clones and leaves some out. The profile covers about 100,000 clones, with roughly 84% appearing a single time and roughly 18% taken by the ten largest. Sequencing was performed on blood. The receptors here all came from a woman aged 50 to 65 in good health.

The gene calls are TRBV12-3 or TRBV12-4 and TRBJ1-2; D is unresolved. The CDR3 is 12 amino acids. Trimming removed 5 bases at V and 4 bases at J, with 8 bases between. Here the CDR3 DNA reads TGTGCCAGCAGTCAGAGATTCTATGGCTACACCTTC. Its protein product is CASSQRFYGYTF.

This chain joins TRBV19 and TRBJ1-1; maybe TRBD1 (5 bases). Trimming cost V 5 bases and J 4 bases, with 8 bases left between them. The CDR3 runs to 12 residues. From germline, CDR1 is LNHDA and CDR2 SQIVND (reference sequence). DNA of the CDR3: TGTGCCAGTAGTTGGCAGGGCACTGAAGCTTTCTTT. This translates into CASSWQGTEAFF.

V and J are TRBV5-6 and TRBJ2-2, with 8 bases that match TRBD1. Germline V gene sequence: CDR1 SGHDT, CDR2 YYEEEE. This CDR3 comprises 17 residues. V lost 4 bases and J lost 0; bases outside the gene matches: 8. CDR3: CASSGGDRGPNTGELFF. Written as DNA, the CDR3 is TGTGCCAGCAGCGGGGGCGACAGGGGCCCGAACACCGGGGAGCTGTTTTTT.

This sequence joins TRBV19 and TRBJ2-5, with a possible D match to TRBD2 (5 bases). The V end lost 1 base, the J end lost 3 bases, and 6 bases lay between the germline ends. The CDR3 loop spans 13 amino acids. The V gene's germline CDR1 is LNHDA and CDR2 SQIVND (reference sequence). The CDR3 spells CASSIAGEETQYF. The CDR3 bases are TGTGCCAGTAGTATAGCCGGGGAAGAGACCCAGTACTTC. Drawing the rest from reference TRBV19 and TRBJ2-5, the complete variable domain is DGGITQSPKYLFRKEGQNVTLSCEQNLNHDAMYWYRQDPGQGLRLIYYSQIVNDFQKGDIAEGYSVSREKKESFPLTVTSAQKNPTAFYLCASSIAGEETQYFGPGTRLLVL.

The chain employs TRBV7-2 and TRBJ1-3; 8 bases fit TRBD1. Germline V gives CDR1 SGHTA, CDR2 FQGNSA. V gave up 5 bases and J gave up 4 bases; unmatched junction bases: 7. CDR3 length equals 15 residues. As DNA, the CDR3 is TGTGCCAGCAGCGCGCCGGACAGGGCGGGAAACACCATATATTTT. Encoded protein: CASSAPDRAGNTIYF.

The CDR3 protein is CASRSVRADTQYF. In nucleotides, the CDR3 is TGTGCCAGCAGGTCCGTCAGGGCTGATACGCAGTATTTT. This sequence joins TRBV27 and TRBJ2-3; D might be TRBD1 (5 bases). The V gene lost 6 bases and the J gene lost 6 bases, with 13 bases spanning the gap. The length of the CDR3 is 13 residues. From germline, CDR1 is MNHEY and CDR2 SMNVEV (reference sequence).

The chain links TRBV6-5 to TRBJ2-4, with 7 bases lining up with TRBD2. This CDR3 spans 16 amino acids. Looked up from germline, CDR1 is MNHEY and CDR2 is SVGAGI. V was clipped by 4 bases and J by 2 bases; unmatched bases: 8. The CDR3 nucleotides are TGTGCCAGCAGTTTCGGCGGTGGGACTACCAAAAACATTCAGTACTTC. It translates to CASSFGGGTTKNIQYF.

The V gene is TRBV7-9, the J gene TRBJ1-2; 8 nucleotides agree with TRBD1. After removal of 1 base from V and 0 bases from J, the junction contained 1 base not matched to a gene. Germline V lookup: CDR1 SEHNR, CDR2 FQNEAQ (reference sequence). This CDR3 has 15 amino acids. The CDR3 sequence is CASSLVTGANYGYTF. DNA for the CDR3: TGTGCCAGCAGCTTAGTGACAGGGGCTAACTATGGCTACACCTTC.

This clone was counted only a few times. The genes are TRBV5-1 and TRBJ1-2; 8 nucleotides line up with TRBD1. CDR1 and CDR2 from the germline V gene are SGHRS and YFSETQ. The CDR3 extends over 15 amino acids. Losses at the gene ends were 4 bases for V and 1 base for J; bases not matched to a gene: 6. This CDR3 is CASSDPQGGNYGYTF. CDR3 bases: TGCGCCAGCAGCGACCCACAGGGGGGTAACTATGGCTACACCTTC.

J is TRBJ1-1 and V is TRBV7-2, with D possibly matching TRBD1 (5 bases). Between the trimmed V and J ends, which lost 1 base and 1 base, there was a span of 10 bases. The germline gives CDR1 SGHTA, CDR2 FQGNSA. CDR3 length: 15 residues. The DNA for the CDR3 is TGTGCCAGCAGCTTAGGGTCCGGGGGGAACACTGAAGCTTTCTTT. Translating gives CASSLGSGGNTEAFF.

This chain uses TRBV10-2 with TRBJ1-5; D uncertain. This CDR3 region has 19 residues. Germline CDR1 WSHSY, CDR2 SAAADI. V shed 0 bases and J shed 0 bases, with 18 bases lying between them. Here the CDR3 reads CASSESQEHRGYSNQPQHF. CDR3 coding DNA: TGCGCCAGCAGTGAGTCGCAGGAGCATCGGGGATATAGCAATCAGCCCCAGCATTTT.

CDR3 DNA: TGTGCCAGCAGCGCTCACGGCCTAAGCTCCTACAATGAGCAGTTCTTC. Its translation is CASSAHGLSSYNEQFF. The chain combines TRBV9 with TRBJ2-1; the D is unclear. The germline CDR1 and CDR2 sequences are SGDLS and YYNGEE. The CDR3 consists of 16 residues. V dropped 3 bases and J dropped 0 bases, with 13 bases sitting between them.

The rearrangement links TRBV6-2 or TRBV6-3 to TRBJ2-1; D is ambiguous. V shed 2 bases and J shed 6 bases, with 8 bases lying between them. CDR1 is MNHEY and CDR2 is SVGEGT in the germline V gene. CDR3 size: 13 residues. The CDR3 sequence: CASSYGTINEQFF. The CDR3 nucleotides are TGTGCCAGCAGTTACGGCACCATCAATGAGCAGTTCTTC.

The chain uses TRBV6-5 and TRBJ1-5; the D is unclear. CDR3 size: 15 residues. V dropped 0 bases and J dropped 4 bases, with 10 bases sitting between them. Germline V gives CDR1 MNHEY, CDR2 SVGAGI. CDR3 sequence reads: CASSYSILGNQPQHF. As DNA, the CDR3 is TGTGCCAGCAGTTACTCGATATTGGGGAATCAGCCCCAGCATTTT.